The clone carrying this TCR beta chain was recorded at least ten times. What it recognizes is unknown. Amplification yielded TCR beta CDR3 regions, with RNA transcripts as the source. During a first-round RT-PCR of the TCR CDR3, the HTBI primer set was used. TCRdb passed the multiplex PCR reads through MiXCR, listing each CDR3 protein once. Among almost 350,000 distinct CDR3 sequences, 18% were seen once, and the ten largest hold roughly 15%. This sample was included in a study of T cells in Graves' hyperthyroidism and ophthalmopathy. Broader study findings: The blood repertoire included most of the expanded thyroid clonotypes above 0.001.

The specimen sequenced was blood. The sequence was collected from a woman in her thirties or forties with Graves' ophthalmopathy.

The DNA for the CDR3 is TGTGCCAGCAACTCCTACCTAGCGGGACTGAACACCGGGGAGCTGTTTTTT. Protein: CASNSYLAGLNTGELFF. The gene calls are TRBV19 and TRBJ2-2; 9 positions agree with TRBD2. CDR3 length equals 17 residues. The J segment lost 1 base and the V segment lost 9 bases, leaving 12 bases of the junction unmatched. Germline loops: CDR1 LNHDA, CDR2 SQIVND (reference sequence).